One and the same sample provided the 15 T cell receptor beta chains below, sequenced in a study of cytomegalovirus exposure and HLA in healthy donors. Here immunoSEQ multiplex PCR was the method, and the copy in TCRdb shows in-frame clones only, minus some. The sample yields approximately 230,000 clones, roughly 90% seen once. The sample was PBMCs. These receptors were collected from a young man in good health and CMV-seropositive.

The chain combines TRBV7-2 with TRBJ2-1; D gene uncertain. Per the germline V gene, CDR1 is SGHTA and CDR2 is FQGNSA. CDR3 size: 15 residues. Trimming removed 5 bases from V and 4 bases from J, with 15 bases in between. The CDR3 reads CASSPVVILYNEQFF. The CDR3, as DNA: TGTGCCAGCAGCCCCGTAGTGATATTATACAATGAGCAGTTCTTC.

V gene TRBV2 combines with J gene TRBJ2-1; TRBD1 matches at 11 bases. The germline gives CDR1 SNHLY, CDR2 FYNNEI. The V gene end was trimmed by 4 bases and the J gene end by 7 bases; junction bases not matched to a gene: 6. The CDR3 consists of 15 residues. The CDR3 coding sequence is TGTGCCAGCAGTGGGGGGACAGGGGGACTTAATGAGCAGTTCTTC. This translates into CASSGGTGGLNEQFF.

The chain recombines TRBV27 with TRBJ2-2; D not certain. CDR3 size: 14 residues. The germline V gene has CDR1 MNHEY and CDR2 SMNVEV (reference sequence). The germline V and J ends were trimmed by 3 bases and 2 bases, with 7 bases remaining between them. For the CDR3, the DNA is TGTGCCAGCAGTTTCAGGAGAAACACCGGGGAGCTGTTTTTT. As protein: CASSFRRNTGELFF.

CDR3 sequence: CASGFPGGEAFF. Here the CDR3 DNA reads TGTGCTAGTGGTTTTCCAGGGGGTGAAGCTTTCTTT. The rearrangement links TRBV12-5 to TRBJ1-1, with 7 bases aligning to TRBD1. From germline, CDR1 is LGHNT and CDR2 FRNRAP. The CDR3 has 12 amino acids. With V trimmed by 3 bases and J by 7 bases, 2 bases remained unmatched.

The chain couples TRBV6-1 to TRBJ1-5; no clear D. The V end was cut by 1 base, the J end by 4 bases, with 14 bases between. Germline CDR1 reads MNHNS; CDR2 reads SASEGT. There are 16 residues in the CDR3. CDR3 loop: CASSEGFFLGNQPQHF. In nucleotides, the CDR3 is TGTGCCAGCAGTGAAGGTTTTTTTCTGGGAAATCAGCCCCAGCATTTT.

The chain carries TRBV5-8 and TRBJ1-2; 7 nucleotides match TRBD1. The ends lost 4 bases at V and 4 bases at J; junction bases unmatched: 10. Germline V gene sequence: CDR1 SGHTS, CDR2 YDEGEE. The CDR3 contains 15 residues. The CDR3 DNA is TGTGCCAGCAGCAGGCCGGGACAGAGTACCTATGGCTACACCTTC. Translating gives CASSRPGQSTYGYTF.

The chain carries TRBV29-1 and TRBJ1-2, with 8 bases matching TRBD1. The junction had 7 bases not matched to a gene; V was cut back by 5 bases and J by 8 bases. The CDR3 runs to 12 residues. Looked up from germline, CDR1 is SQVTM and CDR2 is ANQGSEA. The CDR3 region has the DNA TGCAGCGTTCGACAGGGGCAGGGGGGCTACACCTTC. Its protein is CSVRQGQGGYTF. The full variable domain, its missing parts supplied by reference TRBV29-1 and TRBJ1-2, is SAVISQKPSRDICQRGTSLTIQCQVDSQVTMMFWYRQQPGQSLTLIATANQGSEATYESGFVIDKFPISRPNLTFSTLTVSNMSPEDSSIYLCSVRQGQGGYTFGSGTRLTVV.

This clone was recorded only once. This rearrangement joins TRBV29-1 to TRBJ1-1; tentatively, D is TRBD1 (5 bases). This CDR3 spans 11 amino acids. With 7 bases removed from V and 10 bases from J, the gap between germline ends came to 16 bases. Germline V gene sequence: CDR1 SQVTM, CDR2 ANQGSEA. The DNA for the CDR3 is TGCAGCGCCGTGCGGGGGTTGCGAGCTTTCTTT. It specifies CSAVRGLRAFF.

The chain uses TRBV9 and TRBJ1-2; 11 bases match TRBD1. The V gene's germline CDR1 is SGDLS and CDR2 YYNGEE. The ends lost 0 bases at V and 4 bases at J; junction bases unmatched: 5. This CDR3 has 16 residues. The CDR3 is CASSVGTGGAGYGYTF. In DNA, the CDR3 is TGTGCCAGCAGCGTAGGGACAGGGGGCGCTGGCTATGGCTACACCTTC.

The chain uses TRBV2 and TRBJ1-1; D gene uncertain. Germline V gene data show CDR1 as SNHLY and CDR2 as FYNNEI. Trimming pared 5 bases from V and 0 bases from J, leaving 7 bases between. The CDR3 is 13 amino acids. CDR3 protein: CASSREMNTEAFF. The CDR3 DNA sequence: TGTGCCAGCAGTAGGGAGATGAACACTGAAGCTTTCTTT.

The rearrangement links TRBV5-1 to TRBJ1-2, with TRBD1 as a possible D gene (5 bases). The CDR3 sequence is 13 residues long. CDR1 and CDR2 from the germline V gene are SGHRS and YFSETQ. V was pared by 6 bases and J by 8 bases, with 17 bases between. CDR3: CASKSAGNVGYTF. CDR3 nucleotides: TGCGCCAGCAAATCGGCAGGGAATGTCGGCTACACCTTC.

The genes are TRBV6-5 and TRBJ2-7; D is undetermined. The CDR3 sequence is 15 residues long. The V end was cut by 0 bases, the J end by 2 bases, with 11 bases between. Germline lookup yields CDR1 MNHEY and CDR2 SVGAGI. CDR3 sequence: CASSYSPRRTYEQYF. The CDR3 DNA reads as TGTGCCAGCAGTTACTCGCCCCGTAGGACCTACGAGCAGTACTTC.

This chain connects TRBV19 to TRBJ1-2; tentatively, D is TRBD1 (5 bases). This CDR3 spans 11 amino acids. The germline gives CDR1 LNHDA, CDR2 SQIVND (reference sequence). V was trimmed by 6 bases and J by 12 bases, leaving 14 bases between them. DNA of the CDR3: TGTGCCAGTAGCAGCCTCCGGGGACACACCTTC. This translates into CASSSLRGHTF. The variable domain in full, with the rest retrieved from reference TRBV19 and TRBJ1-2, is DGGITQSPKYLFRKEGQNVTLSCEQNLNHDAMYWYRQDPGQGLRLIYYSQIVNDFQKGDIAEGYSVSREKKESFPLTVTSAQKNPTAFYLCASSSLRGHTFGSGTRLTVV.

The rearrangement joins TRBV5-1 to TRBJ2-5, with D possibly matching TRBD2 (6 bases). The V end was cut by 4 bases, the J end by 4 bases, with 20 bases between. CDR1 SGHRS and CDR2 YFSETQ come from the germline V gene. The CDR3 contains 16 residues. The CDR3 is CASSPAFGGMGETQYF. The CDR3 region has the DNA TGCGCCAGCAGCCCGGCCTTTGGCGGGATGGGAGAGACCCAGTACTTC.

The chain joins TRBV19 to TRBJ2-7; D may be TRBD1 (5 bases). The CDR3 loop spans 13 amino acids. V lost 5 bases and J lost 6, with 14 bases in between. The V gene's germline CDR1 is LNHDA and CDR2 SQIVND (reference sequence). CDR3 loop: CASSGALLSEQYF. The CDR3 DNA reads TGTGCCAGTAGTGGGGCGCTTCTTAGCGAGCAGTACTTC. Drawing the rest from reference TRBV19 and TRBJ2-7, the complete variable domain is DGGITQSPKYLFRKEGQNVTLSCEQNLNHDAMYWYRQDPGQGLRLIYYSQIVNDFQKGDIAEGYSVSREKKESFPLTVTSAQKNPTAFYLCASSGALLSEQYFGPGTRLTVT.